The 17 T cell receptor beta chains presented below share a single source sample, sequenced in a study of OX40 agonist ivuxolimab in advanced cancers. Sequencing was performed with immunoSEQ multiplex PCR; in TCRdb, only in-frame clones are kept and a portion is missing. This sample yields 83,000 or so clones, of which about 80% are seen a single time; approximately 1.7% belongs to the top ten. Specimen: CD4+ or CD8+ T cells sorted from blood, collected in a trial of the OX40 agonist ivuxolimab. These receptors originate from an adult with an advanced solid tumor such as melanoma, head and neck, liver or kidney cancer.

This clone appeared a single time. The V call is TRBV2, the J call TRBJ2-7; 9 bases fit TRBD2. V lost 8 bases to trimming and J lost 3 bases; unmatched junction nucleotides: 8. The V gene's germline CDR1 is SNHLY and CDR2 FYNNEI. There are 14 residues in the CDR3. DNA of the CDR3: TGTGCCAGCCGGGGACTAGCCTCCGTCTACGAGCAGTACTTC. Translated, it gives CASRGLASVYEQYF.

This sequence joins TRBV19 and TRBJ2-5; 14 nucleotides align to TRBD2. CDR3 length equals 16 residues. CDR1 and CDR2 from the germline V gene are LNHDA and SQIVND (reference sequence). V was clipped by 6 bases and J by 4 bases; unmatched bases: 7. CDR3 loop: CASSPTSGGAGETQYF. CDR3 DNA sequence: TGTGCCAGTAGCCCGACTAGCGGGGGGGCGGGAGAGACCCAGTACTTC. The variable domain in full, with the rest retrieved from reference TRBV19 and TRBJ2-5, is DGGITQSPKYLFRKEGQNVTLSCEQNLNHDAMYWYRQDPGQGLRLIYYSQIVNDFQKGDIAEGYSVSREKKESFPLTVTSAQKNPTAFYLCASSPTSGGAGETQYFGPGTRLLVL.

The rearrangement links TRBV9 to TRBJ2-5, with 10 bases matching TRBD2. There are 15 residues in the CDR3. V shed 5 bases and J 5 bases; nucleotides not matched to a gene: 9. Germline V gives CDR1 SGDLS, CDR2 YYNGEE. The DNA for the CDR3 is TGTGCCAGCAGTGAAGCGGGGGGGCTACGGGAGACCCAGTACTTC. This sequence encodes CASSEAGGLRETQYF.

J is TRBJ1-1 and V is TRBV5-6; D remains ambiguous. Trimming took off 4 bases at V and 4 bases at J, with 11 bases between the two ends. This CDR3 is 13 amino acids long. Germline values: CDR1 SGHDT, CDR2 YYEEEE. The DNA for the CDR3 is TGTGCCAGCAGCGACCCATGGGCCACTGAAGCTTTCTTT. It codes for CASSDPWATEAFF. Drawing the rest from reference TRBV5-6 and TRBJ1-1, the complete variable domain is DAGVTQSPTHLIKTRGQQVTLRCSPKSGHDTVSWYQQALGQGPQFIFQYYEEEERQRGNFPDRFSGHQFPNYSSELNVNALLLGDSALYLCASSDPWATEAFFGQGTRLTVV.

The rearrangement uses TRBV5-1 and TRBJ2-5, with a weak D call TRBD2 (7 bases). Germline CDR1 is SGHRS and CDR2 is YFSETQ. Trimming cost V 4 bases and J 2 bases, with 21 bases left between them. This CDR3 contains 17 residues. CDR3 DNA sequence: TGCGCCAGCAGCCAAGGTACTAGTGCGGGGGCGCAAGAGACCCAGTACTTC. The encoded protein is CASSQGTSAGAQETQYF.

V and J are TRBV29-1 and TRBJ2-2; D ambiguous. V lost 6 bases, J lost 6 bases, and 17 bases lay in between. Germline V lookup: CDR1 SQVTM, CDR2 ANQGSEA. The CDR3 is 14 amino acids. The CDR3 spells CSVRSVLPAGELFF. The DNA for the CDR3 is TGCAGCGTCCGCAGTGTACTACCCGCCGGGGAGCTGTTTTTT.

The rearrangement joins TRBV5-1 to TRBJ2-5, with TRBD1 matching over 11 bases. CDR3 length: 14 amino acids. The V segment lost 4 bases and the J segment 4 bases; nucleotides outside the gene matches: 3. CDR1 SGHRS and CDR2 YFSETQ come from the germline V gene. Here the CDR3 DNA reads TGCGCCAGCAGCGCCGGGACAGGGGGAGAGACCCAGTACTTC. This gives the protein CASSAGTGGETQYF.

The chain has TRBV5-5 and TRBJ1-2; D may be TRBD1 (5 bases). This CDR3 is 14 amino acids long. CDR1 SGHKS and CDR2 YYEKEE come from the germline V gene (reference sequence). V shed 0 bases and J shed 6 bases, with 12 bases lying between them. CDR3 residues: CASSLGQPWDGYTF. CDR3 nucleotide sequence: TGTGCCAGCAGCTTGGGACAGCCCTGGGATGGCTACACCTTC.

This rearrangement joins TRBV2 to TRBJ1-4; D gene unclear. Germline CDR1 and CDR2: SNHLY and FYNNEI. The V end was cut by 4 bases, the J end by 7 bases, with 7 bases between. CDR3 size: 12 residues. CDR3 amino acids: CASSVSTEKLFF. The CDR3 DNA reads as TGTGCCAGCAGTGTTTCCACTGAAAAACTGTTTTTT.

The genes are TRBV18 and TRBJ2-7, with no clear D. Trimming took off 1 base at V and 1 base at J, with 14 bases between the two ends. The CDR3 is 16 amino acids. Per the germline V gene, CDR1 is KGHSH and CDR2 is LQKENI. CDR3 in DNA: TGTGCCAGCTCACCACAAGTAGGACGGCGATCCTACGAGCAGTACTTC. Protein: CASSPQVGRRSYEQYF.

This clone came up a few times. The rearrangement uses TRBV29-1 and TRBJ1-4; 8 nucleotides align to TRBD1. Germline values: CDR1 SQVTM, CDR2 ANQGSEA. Unmatched junction bases numbered 8, after V lost 6 bases and J lost 11 bases. The CDR3 runs to 12 residues. The CDR3 sequence: CSVDAGGGKLFF. CDR3 DNA sequence: TGCAGCGTAGACGCAGGGGGCGGGAAACTGTTTTTT.

This clone has a single count. V usage is TRBV9 and J usage is TRBJ2-5; tentatively, D is TRBD1 or TRBD2 (5 bases each). V gave up 0 bases and J gave up 3 bases, with 15 bases separating them. This CDR3 has 16 residues. CDR1 and CDR2 (germline): SGDLS, YYNGEE. The CDR3 reads CASSVGTGQGEETQYF. The CDR3 DNA is TGTGCCAGCAGCGTAGGGACGGGGCAGGGAGAAGAGACCCAGTACTTC.

The V call is TRBV5-1, the J call TRBJ2-7; TRBD1 agrees at 9 bases. The germline gives CDR1 SGHRS, CDR2 YFSETQ. With 5 bases clipped from V and 5 bases from J, the junction kept 11 bases outside the gene matches. The CDR3 has 15 residues. The CDR3 loop is CASSRTGTGSHEQYF. The CDR3 region has the DNA TGCGCCAGCAGTCGAACCGGGACAGGGTCTCACGAGCAGTACTTC.

This chain connects TRBV5-1 to TRBJ2-7, with D unresolved. CDR3 length: 15 residues. The V gene lost 5 bases and the J gene lost 0 bases, with 15 bases spanning the gap. Per the germline V gene, CDR1 is SGHRS and CDR2 is YFSETQ. Here the CDR3 DNA reads TGCGCCAGCAGGCCCGATGCCGTCAGCTCCTACGAGCAGTACTTC. Translating it yields CASRPDAVSSYEQYF.

The chain combines TRBV28 with TRBJ1-1; TRBD1 matches 7 bases. This CDR3 has 13 amino acids. Germline V gene data show CDR1 as MDHEN and CDR2 as SYDVKM. Trimming at V came to 6 bases and at J to 5 bases, leaving 6 bases not matched to a gene. Here the CDR3 DNA reads TGTGCCAGCAGACTTCAGGGGGAAACTGAAGCTTTCTTT. Translation gives CASRLQGETEAFF. The full variable domain, its missing parts supplied by reference TRBV28 and TRBJ1-1, is DVKVTQSSRYLVKRTGEKVFLECVQDMDHENMFWYRQDPGLGLRLIYFSYDVKMKEKGDIPEGYSVSREKKERFSLILESASTNQTSMYLCASRLQGETEAFFGQGTRLTVV.

The chain combines TRBV7-6 with TRBJ1-2; possible D gene TRBD1, 5 bases. The CDR3 runs to 16 residues. CDR1 and CDR2 from the germline V gene are SGHVS and FNYEAQ. V lost 4 bases, J lost 3 bases, and 18 bases lay in between. CDR3 region: CASSSPSSRGDYGYTF. CDR3 DNA sequence: TGTGCCAGCAGCTCCCCCTCATCCCGGGGGGACTATGGCTACACCTTC.

The chain employs TRBV29-1 and TRBJ1-2, with D possibly TRBD1 on 6 matching bases. With 4 bases removed from V and 2 bases from J, the gap between germline ends came to 11 bases. The CDR3 consists of 13 residues. Per the germline V gene, CDR1 is SQVTM and CDR2 is ANQGSEA. CDR3 in amino acids: CSVAKGENYGYTF. The DNA for the CDR3 is TGCAGCGTTGCGAAGGGGGAAAACTATGGCTACACCTTC.